This is a list of T cell receptor beta chains from one sample in a study of blood T cell repertoires in COVID-19. Libraries were prepared by immunoSEQ multiplex PCR; TCRdb keeps only in-frame clonotypes and omits some of them. Counted here are under 170,000 clones, 86% occurring once; the ten biggest clones make up under 3.5%. Material: peripheral blood. These receptor sequences come from a man between 65 and 80 years old with acute or convalescent COVID-19. CDR3s include the opening cysteine and the closing phenylalanine or tryptophan. D genes are given only for firm matches. The size entry is marked missing in some rows and otherwise reads once, few, many or a size class.

d_gene	abundance	v_gene	j_gene	CDR3nt	CDR3aa
TRBD2	.	TRBV28	TRBJ2-1	TGTGCCAGCAGTTTATCGGGCGGGGGCTCCTACAATGAGCAGTTCTTC	CASSLSGGGSYNEQFF
TRBD2	.	TRBV11-2	TRBJ2-1	TGTGCCAGCAGCTACTACTCGGGAGGCGGGAATGAGCAGTTCTTC	CASSYYSGGGNEQFF
TRBD1	.	TRBV5-1	TRBJ1-4	TGCGCCAGCAGCTTGGCCGGACAGGGAAATGAAAAACTGTTTTTT	CASSLAGQGNEKLFF
.	.	TRBV7-3	TRBJ2-6	TGTGCCAGCAGCATATCTGGGGCCAACGTCCTGACTTTC	CASSISGANVLTF
.	.	TRBV7-6	TRBJ2-1	TGTGCCAGCACCCCAAGGGGAAGGGTTGGTGGTTTACCTTACAATGAGCAGTTCTTC	CASTPRGRVGGLPYNEQFF
.	.	TRBV5-6	TRBJ2-3	TGTGCCAGCAGCTTTGGGCAGCTTAGCACAGATACGCAGTATTTT	CASSFGQLSTDTQYF
TRBD2	.	TRBV6-2/TRBV6-3	TRBJ2-7	TGTGCCAGCAGTTCCGGACTAGCTGCCTACGAGCAGTACTTC	CASSSGLAAYEQYF
.	.	TRBV2	TRBJ1-5	TGTGCCAGCAGTGAAAGTAGGGGCGCGGGCAATCAGCCCCAGCATTTT	CASSESRGAGNQPQHF
.	.	TRBV6-5	TRBJ1-3	TGTGCCAGCACTCGGGGGGCTGGAAACACCATATATTTT	CASTRGAGNTIYF
TRBD1	few	TRBV5-1	TRBJ2-7	TGCGCCAGCAGCTGGGGGACAGTCTCCTACGAGCAGTACTTC	CASSWGTVSYEQYF
TRBD1	.	TRBV28	TRBJ2-3	TGTGCCAGCAGTTTCGCAGGGGGAACAGATACGCAGTATTTT	CASSFAGGTDTQYF
TRBD2	.	TRBV19	TRBJ2-4	TGTGCCAGTAGTATGTACGGACTAGCCCCCCCGGGGGCCAAAAACATTCAGTACTTC	CASSMYGLAPPGAKNIQYF
.	.	TRBV7-2	TRBJ2-7	TGTGCCAGCAGCCGTACAGCCTACGAGCAGTACTTC	CASSRTAYEQYF
.	.	TRBV15	TRBJ2-3	TGTGCCACCAGCAGAGCAGGGAAGCCAGATACGCAGTATTTT	CATSRAGKPDTQYF
.	.	TRBV19	TRBJ2-3	TGTGCCAGTAGTTCCCCCCGACGAGGGTCAGATACGCAGTATTTT	CASSSPRRGSDTQYF
TRBD2	.	TRBV29-1	TRBJ2-3	TGCAGCGTTGGAAGACTAGCGGCAGATACGCAGTATTTT	CSVGRLAADTQYF
TRBD2	.	TRBV6-5	TRBJ2-3	TGTGCCAGCAGTTTTACCGGGACTAGCAGAAATACGCAGTATTTT	CASSFTGTSRNTQYF
TRBD1	.	TRBV9	TRBJ1-2	TGTGCCAGCAGCGTTGGACAGGAGTACTATGGCTACACCTTC	CASSVGQEYYGYTF
TRBD1	.	TRBV12-3/TRBV12-4	TRBJ2-7	TGTGCCAGCAGTTTAGACAGGGGGCGCGAGCAGTACTTC	CASSLDRGREQYF
.	.	TRBV4-2	TRBJ2-7	TGTGCCAGCAGCCAAGGGTCAGGGGACGTGACCTACGAGCAGTACTTC	CASSQGSGDVTYEQYF
TRBD2	once	TRBV4-1	TRBJ2-1	TGCGCCAGCAGCCAAGATCGGGCGGGGGTAGGTGAGCAGTTCTTC	CASSQDRAGVGEQFF
.	.	TRBV19	TRBJ1-4	TGTGCCAGTAGGAGGAGGGACCCGGGTGAAAAACTGTTTTTT	CASRRRDPGEKLFF
.	.	TRBV6-1	TRBJ2-3	TGTGCCAGCAACAGGGGAGGATTCACAGATACGCAGTATTTT	CASNRGGFTDTQYF
TRBD1	.	TRBV5-4	TRBJ2-5	TGTGCCAGCAGCCGACCGGACAGGGCGGTACAAGAGACCCAGTACTTC	CASSRPDRAVQETQYF
TRBD2	once	TRBV4-3	TRBJ2-7	TGCGCCAGCAGCCAGGGACTAGCGGGAGGGGCCTACGAGCAGTACTTC	CASSQGLAGGAYEQYF
.	.	TRBV29-1	TRBJ1-5	TGCAGCGTCTCGGAGGGCAATCAGCCCCAGCATTTT	CSVSEGNQPQHF
.	.	TRBV5-1	TRBJ2-7	TGCGCCAGCAGCCCCTATATCGCCTACGAGCAGTACTTC	CASSPYIAYEQYF
.	.	TRBV11-2	TRBJ1-6	TGTGCCAGCAGCTTAGATCCGGGGGAAAGTTCACCCCTCCACTTT	CASSLDPGESSPLHF
.	.	TRBV28	TRBJ2-5	TGTGCCGTCGAACGGGGAGTGCAAGAGACCCAGTACTTC	CAVERGVQETQYF
.	.	TRBV28	TRBJ1-4	TGTGCCAGCATCTTTTCAGGGGAAGGTGAAAAACTGTTTTTT	CASIFSGEGEKLFF
.	.	TRBV3-1/TRBV3-2	TRBJ1-2	TGTGCCAGCAGCCAAGCCAATCGGGTGGGTGGCTACACCTTC	CASSQANRVGGYTF
.	once	TRBV28	TRBJ2-3	TGTGCCAGCAGTTTATTGCGGGATACGCAGTATTTT	CASSLLRDTQYF
.	.	TRBV7-8	TRBJ1-6	TGTGCCAGCAGCTTAAGAGGGGGTCCTTACGACCATAATTCACCCCTCCACTTT	CASSLRGGPYDHNSPLHF
.	.	TRBV5-1	TRBJ2-3	TGCGCCAGCAGCTTGCAGGGCTTTAGCACAGATACGCAGTATTTT	CASSLQGFSTDTQYF
TRBD2	few	TRBV7-8	TRBJ2-1	TGTGCCAGCAGCTTACTTGGCGGGAGGAGCTCCTACAATGAGCAGTTCTTC	CASSLLGGRSSYNEQFF
.	.	TRBV19	TRBJ2-2	TGTGCCAGTAGTATTCACCCGGACTCGAACAAGGGGGAGCTGTTTTTT	CASSIHPDSNKGELFF
TRBD2	.	TRBV30	TRBJ2-1	TGTGCCTGGCAGCGAGGGACTAGCGGGAGATCAGTGCAGTTCTTC	CAWQRGTSGRSVQFF
.	.	TRBV6-5	TRBJ1-2	TGTGCCAGCAGGTGGACAACCAAGAACTATGGCTACACCTTC	CASRWTTKNYGYTF
.	.	TRBV24-1	TRBJ2-5	TGTGCCACCAGCCAGGGAAGCCAAGAGACCCAGTACTTC	CATSQGSQETQYF
TRBD2	.	TRBV5-6	TRBJ2-5	TGTGCCACTACTAGCGGGAGGAAGTACCAAGAGACCCAGTACTTC	CATTSGRKYQETQYF
TRBD2	.	TRBV10-1	TRBJ2-7	TGCGCCAGCAGTGGGAGGTTGGGACTAGCGAACTACGAGCAGTACTTC	CASSGRLGLANYEQYF
.	.	TRBV4-1	TRBJ1-1	TGCGCCAGCAGCCAAGTCGGTTTAAGCTTGAACACTGAAGCTTTCTTT	CASSQVGLSLNTEAFF
TRBD2	.	TRBV25-1	TRBJ2-3	TGTGCCAGCAGAGCGGGAGGCACAGATACGCAGTATTTT	CASRAGGTDTQYF
.	.	TRBV27	TRBJ2-1	TGTGCCAGCAGTACCCGACGGACAGCTACGTATGAGCAGTTCTTC	CASSTRRTATYEQFF
TRBD1	.	TRBV28	TRBJ1-1	TGTGCCAGCAGTTTTAGGGGGCGGGGCACTGAAGCTTTCTTT	CASSFRGRGTEAFF
.	.	TRBV10-3	TRBJ1-3	TGTGCCATCAGTCCCAGCTCTGGAAACACCATATATTTT	CAISPSSGNTIYF
.	.	TRBV4-1	TRBJ1-4	TGCGCCAGCAGCCAAGATATGGGGGCAGACGAAAAACTGTTTTTT	CASSQDMGADEKLFF
.	.	TRBV5-1	TRBJ2-7	TGCGCCAGCAGCTTGACCGCGGCGGCCTTCGTGTCCGAGCAGTACTTC	CASSLTAAAFVSEQYF
TRBD2	.	TRBV7-2	TRBJ2-5	TGTGCCAGCAGCTTAGCCGGTCCCTCCCTCCCGGGGGGTGAGACCCAGTACTTC	CASSLAGPSLPGGETQYF
.	.	TRBV29-1	TRBJ2-2	TGCAGCGCCGGAAGCCAGGTCCCCGGGGAGCTGTTTTTT	CSAGSQVPGELFF
.	.	TRBV5-1	TRBJ2-1	TGCGCCAGCAGCTTGGTAGGGGGACTAACCCGGTCCTACAATGAGCAGTTCTTC	CASSLVGGLTRSYNEQFF
.	.	TRBV5-1	TRBJ2-7	TGCGCCAGCAGCACACAGGGAGCCTACGAGCAGTACTTC	CASSTQGAYEQYF
TRBD2	.	TRBV9	TRBJ2-1	TGTGCCAGCAGCATTCGGGGACTAGCGAGGGACGATGAGCAGTTCTTC	CASSIRGLARDDEQFF